Listed here is a single TCR beta chain. The data originate from a study of cytomegalovirus exposure and HLA in healthy donors. The repertoire was sequenced with immunoSEQ multiplex PCR; TCRdb's copy has only in-frame clones and lacks some. Of 80,000 to 100,000 clones listed, roughly 87% are singletons. The CDR3 is 16 amino acids. V dropped 0 bases and J dropped 1; count of bases not matched to a gene: 5. Germline-derived CDR1 and CDR2 are SGHNT and YYREEE (reference sequence). The sample was PBMCs. This clonotype was obtained from a man in his late teens or twenties in good health and CMV-seropositive. This sequence joins TRBV5-4 and TRBJ2-3, with 7 bases lining up with TRBD2. CDR3 amino acids: CASSLGAAGGTDTQYF. The CDR3, as DNA: TGTGCCAGCAGCTTGGGTGCGGCGGGGGGCACAGATACGCAGTATTTT.